The next 30 T cell receptor beta chains were all read from a single sample in a study of T cell changes during pregnancy in multiple sclerosis. Measured with immunoSEQ multiplex PCR; TCRdb has only the in-frame clones, and not every one. This table has about 53,000 clones, around nine tenths appearing once. The material was CD4+ T cells from peripheral blood mononuclear cells, obtained in the third trimester of pregnancy. The receptors here all came from a female donor with multiple sclerosis, enrolled in a pregnancy study.

The chain is built from TRBV7-2 and TRBJ1-5, with TRBD1 identical over 7 bases. The CDR3 extends over 15 amino acids. Germline CDR1 SGHTA, CDR2 FQGNSA. V shed 1 base, J shed 6 bases, and the junction held 6 bases outside the gene matches. The DNA of the CDR3 is TGTGCCAGCAGCTTAGGTCAAAACAGGGGTCAGCCCCAGCATTTT. Residues: CASSLGQNRGQPQHF.

This rearrangement joins TRBV7-2 to TRBJ2-5; possibly TRBD1 for D (6 bases). Germline V CDR1 and CDR2: SGHTA, FQGNSA. The V and J ends lost 5 bases and 3 bases respectively, with 13 bases between them. The length of the CDR3 is 14 residues. For the CDR3, the DNA is TGTGCCAGCAGCCAAGGACAGTACAAAGAGACCCAGTACTTC. Encoded protein: CASSQGQYKETQYF.

The chain uses TRBV19 and TRBJ1-2, with D uncertain. In germline, CDR1 is LNHDA, CDR2 SQIVND (reference sequence). The CDR3 totals 15 residues. The V end lost 0 bases, the J end lost 7 bases, and 15 bases lay between the germline ends. The DNA for the CDR3 is TGTGCCAGTAGTATAGATCACGGGAGAACGGGTGGCTACACCTTC. It yields the protein CASSIDHGRTGGYTF.

The chain couples TRBV4-2 to TRBJ1-4; the match to TRBD1 covers 7 bases. This CDR3 region has 18 residues. Trimming took 3 bases from V and 0 from J; bases not matched to a gene: 10. The germline V gene encodes CDR1 LGHNA and CDR2 YNFKEQ. The DNA of the CDR3 is TGTGCCAGCAGCCAGCAAAACAGGGGAGGAACAACTAATGAAAAACTGTTTTTT. Protein: CASSQQNRGGTTNEKLFF.

The chain joins TRBV14 to TRBJ1-2; D is uncertain. The CDR3 contains 15 residues. CDR1 and CDR2 (germline): SGHDN, FVKESK. The V end lost 4 bases, the J end lost 4 bases, and 16 bases lay between the germline ends. CDR3 nucleotide sequence: TGTGCCAGCAGCCCAAGGCGCGGTCCTGGCTATGGCTACACCTTC. Translation: CASSPRRGPGYGYTF.

The chain couples TRBV7-3 to TRBJ2-3; the D gene is possibly TRBD2 (6 bases). Germline CDR1 is SGHTA and CDR2 is FQGTGA. Trimming left V 1 base short and J 3 bases short, with 11 bases between. The CDR3 sequence is 15 residues long. This chain's CDR3 is CASSLNVRGTDTQYF. In DNA, the CDR3 is TGTGCCAGCAGCTTAAATGTGCGGGGTACAGATACGCAGTATTTT.

The chain uses TRBV6-5 and TRBJ2-7, with a tentative D call TRBD2 (7 bases). V lost 8 bases and J lost 7, with 18 bases in between. There are 13 residues in the CDR3. CDR1 is MNHEY, CDR2 SVGAGI, per germline. This CDR3 reads CASRGTKRGEQYF. In nucleotides, the CDR3 is TGTGCCAGCCGCGGGACAAAGCGGGGAGAGCAGTACTTC.

The chain links TRBV13 to TRBJ2-7, with D maybe TRBD1 (6 bases). Germline CDR1 PRHDT, CDR2 FYEKMQ (reference sequence). The CDR3 covers 14 residues. V was trimmed by 1 base and J by 3 bases, leaving 10 bases between them. The CDR3 DNA reads as TGTGCCAGCAGCTTAGTACAGGGACACTACGAGCAGTACTTC. Its translation is CASSLVQGHYEQYF.

This rearrangement joins TRBV7-9 to TRBJ2-2; TRBD2 agrees at 11 bases. The CDR3 length is 15 residues. V was pared by 6 bases and J by 1 base, with 1 base of the junction left unmatched. From germline, CDR1 is SEHNR and CDR2 FQNEAQ (reference sequence). The CDR3 here is CASRTSGGNTGELFF. The CDR3 region has the DNA TGTGCCAGCAGAACTAGCGGGGGGAACACCGGGGAGCTGTTTTTT. The full variable domain, completed using reference TRBV7-9 and TRBJ2-2, is DTGVSQNPRHKITKRGQNVTFRCDPISEHNRLYWYRQTLGQGPEFLTYFQNEAQLEKSRLLSDRFSAERPKGSFSTLEIQRTEQGDSAMYLCASRTSGGNTGELFFGEGSRLTVL.

The rearrangement uses TRBV11-2 and TRBJ1-2; D ambiguous. CDR3 length equals 14 residues. Germline CDR1 and CDR2: SGHAT and FQNNGV. Trimming stripped 4 bases from V and 8 bases from J, with 17 bases between. As DNA, the CDR3 is TGTGCCAGCAGCTCCTTAGCGGGGTCCCAAGGCTACACCTTC. Protein: CASSSLAGSQGYTF.

This chain joins TRBV7-9 and TRBJ1-4; 7 nucleotides line up with TRBD1. This CDR3 is 14 amino acids long. The germline CDR1 and CDR2 sequences are SEHNR and FQNEAQ (reference sequence). J lost 7 bases, V lost 2 bases, and 4 bases had no gene match. Here the CDR3 reads CASSLSGTVEKLFF. CDR3 nucleotide sequence: TGTGCCAGCAGCTTATCCGGGACAGTTGAAAAACTGTTTTTT. Complete variable domain (other parts from reference TRBV7-9 and TRBJ1-4): DTGVSQNPRHKITKRGQNVTFRCDPISEHNRLYWYRQTLGQGPEFLTYFQNEAQLEKSRLLSDRFSAERPKGSFSTLEIQRTEQGDSAMYLCASSLSGTVEKLFFGSGTQLSVL.

CDR3 nucleotides: TGTGCCAGCAGCTCCATGAGGGGGCCGGGGCGGAAGGATACGCAGTATTTT. It codes for CASSSMRGPGRKDTQYF. The chain employs TRBV13 and TRBJ2-3; 7 nucleotides match TRBD1. Trimming took 4 bases from V and 6 from J; bases not matched to a gene: 16. Germline CDR1 PRHDT, CDR2 FYEKMQ (reference sequence). The CDR3 is 17 residues long.

This chain uses TRBV5-4 with TRBJ1-1, with 9 bases lining up with TRBD1. The ends lost 4 bases at V and 5 bases at J; junction bases unmatched: 3. Germline V gene data show CDR1 as SGHNT and CDR2 as YYREEE (reference sequence). This CDR3 spans 13 amino acids. The CDR3 reads CASSDRGKTEAFF. DNA for the CDR3: TGTGCCAGCAGCGACAGGGGGAAAACTGAAGCTTTCTTT.

The chain has TRBV28 and TRBJ1-2; D call uncertain. Trimming removed 2 bases at V and 8 bases at J, with 21 bases between. The CDR3 length is 16 residues. CDR1 and CDR2 from the germline V gene are MDHEN and SYDVKM. CDR3 coding DNA: TGTGCCAGCAGTTTAAAAGGAACCCGCGCGGTGGAGGGCTACACCTTC. Protein sequence: CASSLKGTRAVEGYTF.

V is TRBV2 and J is TRBJ1-4; D is ambiguous. Trimming cost V 6 bases and J 13 bases, with 9 bases left between them. The CDR3 covers 10 residues. Germline CDR1 SNHLY, CDR2 FYNNEI. CDR3 sequence reads: CASRREGLFF. The CDR3 DNA is TGTGCCAGCAGAAGGGAGGGACTGTTTTTT.

In its sample, this clone was seen once. The CDR3 sequence is CASSQVRGRNGEQFF. In DNA form, the CDR3 reads TGTGCCAGCAGCCAAGTGAGGGGGCGTAACGGTGAGCAGTTCTTC. This chain joins TRBV14 and TRBJ2-1; 7 nucleotides agree with TRBD1. There are 15 residues in the CDR3. The V segment lost 1 base and the J segment 9 bases; nucleotides outside the gene matches: 9. Germline V gene lookup returns CDR1 SGHDN and CDR2 FVKESK.

The chain is built from TRBV6-5 and TRBJ1-1; weak D call: TRBD1 (5 bases). The CDR3 length is 14 residues. V lost 2 bases to trimming and J lost 4 bases, with 11 bases between them. Germline V gene sequence: CDR1 MNHEY, CDR2 SVGAGI. In DNA, the CDR3 is TGTGCCAGCAGTTACGCGGGGGGGAGCACTGAAGCTTTCTTT. It codes for CASSYAGGSTEAFF.

The chain carries TRBV7-2 and TRBJ2-5; 7 bases map to TRBD1. The junction had 8 bases not matched to a gene; V was cut back by 3 bases and J by 7 bases. The CDR3 contains 14 residues. CDR1 SGHTA and CDR2 FQGNSA come from the germline V gene. CDR3 in DNA: TGTGCCAGCAGCTTCCGACAGGGTTATGGGACCCAGTACTTC. This sequence encodes CASSFRQGYGTQYF. Supplemented by reference TRBV7-2 and TRBJ2-5, the full variable domain reads GAGVSQSPSNKVTEKGKDVELRCDPISGHTALYWYRQSLGQGLEFLIYFQGNSAPDKSGLPSDRFSAERTGGSVSTLTIQRTQQEDSAVYLCASSFRQGYGTQYFGPGTRLLVL.

This chain connects TRBV5-1 to TRBJ1-6, with 8 bases aligning to TRBD1. CDR3 size: 17 residues. The germline gives CDR1 SGHRS, CDR2 YFSETQ. The ends lost 5 bases at V and 10 bases at J; junction bases unmatched: 17. CDR3 in DNA: TGCGCCAGCAGTCGATCCGTTGGACAGGGAATGCCATCACCCCTCCACTTT. Translating it yields CASSRSVGQGMPSPLHF. The entire variable domain, with the rest obtained from reference TRBV5-1 and TRBJ1-6, is as follows: KAGVTQTPRYLIKTRGQQVTLSCSPISGHRSVSWYQQTPGQGLQFLFEYFSETQRNKGNFPGRFSGRQFSNSRSEMNVSTLELGDSALYLCASSRSVGQGMPSPLHFGNGTRLTVT.

The chain has TRBV25-1 and TRBJ2-1, with D perhaps matching TRBD2 (5 bases). This CDR3 has 17 residues. Trimming pared 4 bases from V and 0 bases from J, leaving 16 bases between. Looked up from germline, CDR1 is MGHDK and CDR2 is SYGVNS. CDR3 sequence (DNA): TGTGCCAGCAGTGCGGAGGCCAGACGCAGCTCCTACAATGAGCAGTTCTTC. It yields the protein CASSAEARRSSYNEQFF.

The gene calls are TRBV5-1 and TRBJ2-1; unclear D gene. V lost 0 bases and J 4 bases, leaving 5 bases between the germline ends. Germline lookup yields CDR1 SGHRS and CDR2 YFSETQ. The CDR3 extends over 13 amino acids. CDR3 sequence (DNA): TGCGCCAGCAGCTTGGCCAGTTACAATGAGCAGTTCTTC. It yields the protein CASSLASYNEQFF.

The rearrangement joins TRBV4-1 to TRBJ1-6; D gene unclear. V lost 1 base to trimming and J lost 2 bases, with 9 bases between them. Germline V lookup: CDR1 MGHRA, CDR2 YSYEKL. The CDR3 totals 16 residues. CDR3 in amino acids: CASSQVLATYNSPLHF. The CDR3 coding sequence is TGCGCCAGCAGCCAAGTACTAGCTACCTATAATTCACCCCTCCACTTT.

The rearrangement uses TRBV4-1 and TRBJ2-1; 8 nucleotides line up with TRBD2. In germline, CDR1 is MGHRA, CDR2 YSYEKL. V was clipped by 0 bases and J by 4 bases; unmatched bases: 5. This CDR3 is 16 amino acids long. The CDR3 loop is CASSQEKRGGYNEQFF. The DNA for the CDR3 is TGCGCCAGCAGCCAAGAAAAACGGGGGGGTTACAATGAGCAGTTCTTC.

The V call is TRBV7-9, the J call TRBJ1-3, with D possibly matching TRBD1 (5 bases). Germline CDR1 is SEHNR and CDR2 is FQNEAQ (reference sequence). V lost 5 bases to trimming and J lost 0 bases, with 8 bases between them. The CDR3 loop spans 14 amino acids. The CDR3 bases are TGTGCCAGCAGCGGGGGGTCCTCTGGAAACACCATATATTTT. Amino acid sequence: CASSGGSSGNTIYF.

The rearrangement links TRBV9 to TRBJ2-1, with 13 bases that match TRBD2. Per the germline V gene, CDR1 is SGDLS and CDR2 is YYNGEE. The CDR3 loop spans 17 amino acids. Germline trimming cut 4 bases from V and 2 bases from J; bases unmatched to any gene: 6. Here the CDR3 reads CASSPQGLAGAYNEQFF. The CDR3 nucleotides are TGTGCCAGCAGCCCCCAAGGACTAGCGGGGGCCTACAATGAGCAGTTCTTC.

The chain couples TRBV2 to TRBJ1-6; 8 bases align to TRBD1. CDR3 length: 15 amino acids. Germline-derived CDR1 and CDR2 are SNHLY and FYNNEI. After removal of 8 bases from V and 8 bases from J, the junction contained 11 bases not matched to a gene. The CDR3 region is CASQNQGAVDSPLHF. As DNA, the CDR3 is TGTGCCAGCCAGAATCAGGGGGCTGTGGATTCACCCCTCCACTTT. The complete variable domain, with remaining parts taken from reference TRBV2 and TRBJ1-6, reads EPEVTQTPSHQVTQMGQEVILRCVPISNHLYFYWYRQILGQKVEFLVSFYNNEISEKSEIFDDQFSVERPDGSNFTLKIRSTKLEDSAMYFCASQNQGAVDSPLHFGNGTRLTVT.

The V call is TRBV9, the J call TRBJ1-3, with 9 bases lining up with TRBD1. CDR3 length equals 16 residues. CDR1 and CDR2 from the germline V gene are SGDLS and YYNGEE. With 3 bases clipped from V and 1 base from J, the junction kept 5 bases outside the gene matches. The CDR3 DNA reads as TGTGCCAGCAGCGGAACACAGGGGGCGTCTGGAAACACCATATATTTT. Translation gives CASSGTQGASGNTIYF.

The chain recombines TRBV9 with TRBJ2-1; tentatively, D is TRBD1 (5 bases). V was trimmed by 4 bases and J by 2 bases, leaving 13 bases between them. The CDR3 contains 15 residues. The V gene's germline CDR1 is SGDLS and CDR2 YYNGEE. In nucleotides, the CDR3 is TGTGCCAGCAGCACCAGGGCTTTTACCTACAATGAGCAGTTCTTC. Amino acids: CASSTRAFTYNEQFF.

The rearrangement joins TRBV6-6 to TRBJ1-5; tentatively, D is TRBD1 (6 bases). The CDR3 contains 15 residues. Per the germline V gene, CDR1 is MNHNY and CDR2 is SVGAGI (reference sequence). Trimming left V 6 bases short and J 2 bases short, with 14 bases between. The CDR3 is CASSGRGLGNQPQHF. The CDR3 bases are TGTGCCAGCAGCGGGAGGGGGTTGGGCAATCAGCCCCAGCATTTT.

This chain connects TRBV19 to TRBJ1-6; TRBD1 matches at 7 bases. The CDR3 spans 17 residues. V shed 5 bases, J shed 8 bases, and the junction held 15 bases outside the gene matches. Germline V gives CDR1 LNHDA, CDR2 SQIVND (reference sequence). The CDR3 here is CASSPIKATGFYSPLHF. The CDR3 bases are TGTGCCAGTAGTCCCATAAAAGCGACAGGGTTTTATTCACCCCTCCACTTT.